The clone carrying this T cell receptor (beta chain) has only a few counts. Its target is not known. The data stem from a study of blood T cells in healthy people across ages. Findings and limits, study-wide: There was no known CMV status for donors, so expanded clonotype changes were possibly confounded. TCR beta diversity was tightly associated with the proportion of naive T cells.

No fewer than 6 million PBMCs went into each sample. For the second PCR, which ran for about 6 to 11 cycles, a sample-barcoded 5' primer and a J-beta primer mix were used. TCRdb re-analysed the 5' RACE reads in MiXCR, keeping a single row per CDR3 protein. The data contain around 1.5 million distinct CDR3 sequences, approximately 32% of them singletons. The germline gives CDR1 KGHSH, CDR2 LQKENI. CDR3 size: 14 residues. V lost 1 base, J lost 5 bases, and 12 bases lay in between. The sample was blood. This clonotype was obtained from a woman aged 30 to 39 in good health. The chain recombines TRBV18 with TRBJ2-7; tentatively, D is TRBD1 (6 bases). In nucleotides, the CDR3 is TGTGCCAGCTCACCACGCAGGGGTGGGAACGAGCAGTACTTC. Protein: CASSPRRGGNEQYF.